This T cell receptor (beta chain) was captured in a study of CD4+ T cells in melanoma. V lost 4 bases, J lost 2 bases, and 8 bases lay in between. In germline, CDR1 is MGHDK, CDR2 SYGVNS. CDR3 length equals 13 residues. Assay: immunoSEQ multiplex PCR; the TCRdb copy retains only in-frame clones and omits some. In the table there are over 130,000 clones, 80% to 95% of which are singletons. The chain uses TRBV25-1 and TRBJ1-2; no reliable D call. The receptor was derived from a human donor with melanoma. The CDR3 region is CASSVEVNYGYTF. The CDR3 coding sequence is TGTGCCAGCAGTGTAGAGGTAAACTATGGCTACACCTTC.